This TCR beta chain was identified during a study of regulatory dendritic cells for organ transplantation. Memory T cells were CD45RO+, naive were CD45RA+, sorted by FACS. With respect to this clone: Its antigen remains unknown.

The study, taken as a whole, reports: Regulatory dendritic cells appeared to expand memory CD8+ clones less than mature ones. Memory CD8+ T cells were the most oligoclonal; naive cells were highly diverse. Considerable individual heterogeneity was seen in alloreactive memory CD8+ T cells.

Libraries were prepared by immunoSEQ multiplex PCR; TCRdb keeps only in-frame clonotypes and omits some of them. The data show 25,000 to 30,000 clones, with about 75% seen just once and approximately 2.2% held by the top ten. The CDR3 contains 16 residues. Germline lookup yields CDR1 MGHDK and CDR2 SYGVNS. V lost 4 bases and J 4 bases, leaving 19 bases between the germline ends. The chain uses TRBV25-1 and TRBJ2-5; maybe TRBD2 (5 bases). Sequenced sample: memory CD4+ T cells from blood. Subset specified: CD45RO+ memory T cells. The TCR originated in a human donor in good health. DNA of the CDR3: TGTGCCAGCAGTGGAACGCGGGCATCTTGGGGAGAGACCCAGTACTTC. It encodes CASSGTRASWGETQYF.